The 2 T cell receptor beta chains below come from one sample, sequenced in a study of cytomegalovirus exposure and HLA in healthy donors. PCR primers comprised 60 Vbeta and 13 Jbeta primers. Assay: immunoSEQ multiplex PCR; the TCRdb copy retains only in-frame clones and omits some. The data contain 150,000 to 200,000 clones, roughly four fifths of them singletons. The sample consisted of PBMCs. The source is a man aged 18 to 29 in good health and CMV-seronegative.

This chain connects TRBV10-1 to TRBJ2-5, with TRBD2 identical over 10 bases. V lost 3 bases and J lost 5; bases outside the gene matches: 6. Germline V gene sequence: CDR1 WNHNN, CDR2 SYGVQD (reference sequence). The CDR3 contains 15 residues. CDR3 in amino acids: CASSDLAGAGETQYF. The CDR3 nucleotides are TGCGCCAGCAGTGACCTAGCGGGGGCTGGGGAGACCCAGTACTTC.

This clone was observed a few times. The chain recombines TRBV6-1 with TRBJ1-2; D is ambiguous. This CDR3 is 16 amino acids long. V lost 3 bases and J lost 0, with 14 bases in between. The germline CDR1 and CDR2 sequences are MNHNS and SASEGT. As DNA, the CDR3 is TGTGCCAGCAGTGAGGTACAGACATACTCTAACTATGGCTACACCTTC. This translates into CASSEVQTYSNYGYTF.